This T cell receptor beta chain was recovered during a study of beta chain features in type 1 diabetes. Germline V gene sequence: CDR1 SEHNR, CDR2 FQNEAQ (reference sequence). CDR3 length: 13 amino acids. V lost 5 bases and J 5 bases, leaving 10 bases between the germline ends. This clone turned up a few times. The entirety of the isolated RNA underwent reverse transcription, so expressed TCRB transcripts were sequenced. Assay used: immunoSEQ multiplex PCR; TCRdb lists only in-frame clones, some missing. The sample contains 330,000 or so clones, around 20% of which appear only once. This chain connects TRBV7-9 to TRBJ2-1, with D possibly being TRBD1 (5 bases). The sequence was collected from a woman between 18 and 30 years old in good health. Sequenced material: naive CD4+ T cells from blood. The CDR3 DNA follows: TGTGCCAGCAGCACGGACACAAACAATGAGCAGTTCTTC. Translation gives CASSTDTNNEQFF. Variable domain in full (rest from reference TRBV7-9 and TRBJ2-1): DTGVSQNPRHKITKRGQNVTFRCDPISEHNRLYWYRQTLGQGPEFLTYFQNEAQLEKSRLLSDRFSAERPKGSFSTLEIQRTEQGDSAMYLCASSTDTNNEQFFGPGTRLTVL.